This section outlines one T cell receptor beta chain sequence together with its context. No antigen is known for it. The data belong to a study of identical twins. Study-wide results and limits: Beta out-of-frame sequences showed weaker excess sharing between twins.

TCRdb fed the 5' RACE reads into MiXCR, producing one record per CDR3 protein. The data contain about 570,000 distinct CDR3 sequences, 9.5% to 10% of them singletons. Between the trimmed V and J ends, which lost 5 bases and 2 bases, there was a span of 19 bases. CDR3 length equals 16 residues. These sequences were also reported in another study, on yellow fever vaccine responses in identical twins.

The chain links TRBV12-3 or TRBV12-4 to TRBJ2-7; D perhaps matches TRBD2 (5 bases). Input material: PBMCs. The receptor comes from a woman younger than 35 in good health. This CDR3 is CASSPPLSGSTYEQYF. The CDR3 nucleotides read TGTGCCAGCAGTCCCCCCCTGAGCGGCTCGACCTACGAGCAGTACTTC.